Below are 31 T cell receptor beta chains sequenced from a single sample in a study of shared clonotypes between healthy human individuals. Assay used: immunoSEQ multiplex PCR; TCRdb lists only in-frame clones, some missing. The data show about 530,000 clones, about 96% seen once. Sequencing was done on a sample of naive CD4+ T cells sorted from blood. Subset in this sample: CD45RA+ positively selected. The source of these receptors is a woman under 40 in good health.

This rearrangement joins TRBV6-5 to TRBJ1-1; TRBD1 aligns across 7 bases. This CDR3 spans 15 amino acids. From germline, CDR1 is MNHEY and CDR2 SVGAGI. V shed 6 bases, J shed 1 base, and the junction held 8 bases outside the gene matches. Here the CDR3 DNA reads TGTGCCAGCAGGGATTCCGGGACAGCGAACACTGAAGCTTTCTTT. It yields the protein CASRDSGTANTEAFF.

This chain connects TRBV28 to TRBJ1-4, with a weak D call TRBD1 (6 bases). The CDR3 runs 14 residues. In germline, CDR1 is MDHEN, CDR2 SYDVKM. Trimming pared 5 bases from V and 7 bases from J, leaving 14 bases between. CDR3 in amino acids: CASSTGAEGEKLFF. CDR3 coding DNA: TGTGCCAGCAGTACGGGGGCGGAGGGTGAAAAACTGTTTTTT.

The chain uses TRBV19 and TRBJ2-5, with D possibly matching TRBD1 (7 bases). The CDR3 is 14 residues long. Germline V gene data show CDR1 as LNHDA and CDR2 as SQIVND (reference sequence). Trimming took off 5 bases at V and 2 bases at J, with 12 bases between the two ends. Here the CDR3 DNA reads TGTGCCAGTAGTCCAGGGGGGTTTCAAGAGACCCAGTACTTC. Protein product: CASSPGGFQETQYF. The variable domain in full, completed from reference TRBV19 and TRBJ2-5, reads DGGITQSPKYLFRKEGQNVTLSCEQNLNHDAMYWYRQDPGQGLRLIYYSQIVNDFQKGDIAEGYSVSREKKESFPLTVTSAQKNPTAFYLCASSPGGFQETQYFGPGTRLLVL.

V usage is TRBV27 and J usage is TRBJ2-1; D possibly corresponds to TRBD2 (7 bases). There are 18 residues in the CDR3. The germline V gene has CDR1 MNHEY and CDR2 SMNVEV (reference sequence). V lost 0 bases, J lost 0 bases, and 15 bases lay in between. The DNA of the CDR3 is TGTGCCAGCAGTTTATCGATAGGGGGGGGTATCTCCTACAATGAGCAGTTCTTC. Protein sequence: CASSLSIGGGISYNEQFF.

This chain connects TRBV28 to TRBJ1-5, with TRBD1 as a possible D gene (6 bases). Deletions cut 2 bases from V and 6 bases from J, with 11 bases between. The length of the CDR3 is 14 residues. CDR1 is MDHEN and CDR2 is SYDVKM in the germline V gene. CDR3 sequence: CASSLGRGPQPQHF. DNA for the CDR3: TGTGCCAGCAGTTTAGGCAGGGGTCCTCAGCCCCAGCATTTT.

The count of this clone is one. V is TRBV2 and J is TRBJ2-7; 9 nucleotides agree with TRBD2. CDR3 size: 14 residues. Germline CDR1 SNHLY, CDR2 FYNNEI. Trimming at V came to 8 bases and at J to 3 bases, leaving 8 bases not matched to a gene. DNA of the CDR3: TGTGCCAGCTTGAGGGGACTAGCAGTCTACGAGCAGTACTTC. Protein sequence: CASLRGLAVYEQYF.

This chain links TRBV4-1 with TRBJ1-6; D perhaps matches TRBD1 (6 bases). Germline CDR1 reads MGHRA; CDR2 reads YSYEKL. Trimming shortened V by 0 bases and J by 9 bases, and 12 bases separated the two germline ends. This CDR3 region has 15 residues. The CDR3 coding sequence is TGCGCCAGCAGCCAAGAAGGGGGTCTCGGTTCACCCCTCCACTTT. Amino acid sequence: CASSQEGGLGSPLHF.

The V call is TRBV25-1, the J call TRBJ2-3; 10 nucleotides agree with TRBD2. J gave up 3 bases and V 0 bases, and 9 bases lay outside the gene matches. This CDR3 has 18 residues. Germline V lookup: CDR1 MGHDK, CDR2 SYGVNS. CDR3 nucleotide sequence: TGTGCCAGCAGTGAATACAAATCACGGACTAGCGGAACAGATACGCAGTATTTT. It specifies CASSEYKSRTSGTDTQYF. The whole variable domain, filled in from reference TRBV25-1 and TRBJ2-3, reads EADIYQTPRYLVIGTGKKITLECSQTMGHDKMYWYQQDPGMELHLIHYSYGVNSTEKGDLSSESTVSRIRTEHFPLTLESARPSHTSQYLCASSEYKSRTSGTDTQYFGPGTRLTVL.

This CDR3 is CASSLAGGLNTGELFF. CDR3 DNA sequence: TGTGCCAGCAGCTTGGCGGGCGGTCTGAACACCGGGGAGCTGTTTTTT. The chain employs TRBV5-4 and TRBJ2-2; D is unresolved. V dropped 0 bases and J dropped 1 base, with 10 bases sitting between them. Germline assignment: CDR1 SGHNT and CDR2 YYREEE (reference sequence). There are 16 residues in the CDR3.

The chain employs TRBV28 and TRBJ1-5, with a weak D call TRBD1 (6 bases). Germline CDR1 reads MDHEN; CDR2 reads SYDVKM. V lost 10 bases and J 6 bases, leaving 25 bases between the germline ends. The CDR3 totals 16 residues. CDR3 in DNA: TGTGCCATTCAAGGGGGTTTTGCAAGGACGCTTCAGCCCCAGCATTTT. It translates to CAIQGGFARTLQPQHF.

This sequence joins TRBV5-6 and TRBJ2-5; D unclear. This CDR3 has 13 amino acids. Germline V CDR1 and CDR2: SGHDT, YYEEEE. The V and J ends lost 4 bases and 4 bases respectively, with 11 bases between them. The CDR3, as DNA: TGTGCCAGCAGCGGGATGTCACTAGAGACCCAGTACTTC. Translated, it gives CASSGMSLETQYF.

The J gene is TRBJ2-5, the V gene TRBV18, with 8 bases aligning to TRBD2. The J call is in doubt because the DNA end fits TRBJ2-7 better. CDR1 KGHSH and CDR2 LQKENI come from the germline V gene. The CDR3 length is 13 residues. The CDR3 region is CASSTAGDYEQYF. As DNA, the CDR3 is TGTGCCAGCTCCACAGCGGGAGACTACGAGCAGTACTTC.

The J gene is TRBJ1-4, the V gene TRBV5-1, with TRBD1 identical over 10 bases. After removal of 3 bases from V and 8 bases from J, the junction contained 7 bases not matched to a gene. Germline values: CDR1 SGHRS, CDR2 YFSETQ. The length of the CDR3 is 15 residues. CDR3 sequence reads: CASSSPGQGPEKLFF. CDR3 sequence (DNA): TGCGCCAGCAGCTCACCGGGACAGGGGCCAGAAAAACTGTTTTTT.

This clone was detected once. Other DNA sequences in this specimen translate into the identical CDR3. The J gene is TRBJ1-6, the V gene TRBV28; no clear D gene. V was pared by 3 bases and J by 3 bases, with 6 bases between. The V gene's germline CDR1 is MDHEN and CDR2 SYDVKM. The CDR3 consists of 14 residues. The CDR3 reads CASSLKGYNSPLHF. CDR3 nucleotides: TGTGCCAGCAGTTTGAAGGGCTATAATTCACCCCTCCACTTT.

The chain is built from TRBV28 and TRBJ1-3; D gene uncertain. The CDR3 covers 16 residues. V lost 6 bases and J 0 bases, leaving 15 bases between the germline ends. Per the germline V gene, CDR1 is MDHEN and CDR2 is SYDVKM. The CDR3 protein is CASRKHNVNSGNTIYF. In DNA form, the CDR3 reads TGTGCCAGCAGGAAGCACAATGTAAACTCTGGAAACACCATATATTTT.

The V and J genes are TRBV11-2 and TRBJ2-1; D could derive from TRBD1 or TRBD2 (5 bases each). With 7 bases removed from V and 3 bases from J, the gap between germline ends came to 19 bases. Germline V gives CDR1 SGHAT, CDR2 FQNNGV. This CDR3 comprises 16 residues. The CDR3 DNA reads TGTGCCAGCACCGTTGCCCGGGACCCTAGCTACAATGAGCAGTTCTTC. Translated: CASTVARDPSYNEQFF.

V gene TRBV7-2 combines with J gene TRBJ2-3; 13 nucleotides match TRBD2. Trimming removed 8 bases from V and 3 bases from J; junction bases left unmatched: 5. This CDR3 spans 15 amino acids. From germline, CDR1 is SGHTA and CDR2 FQGNSA. CDR3 in DNA: TGTGCCAGCGGGACTAGCGGGAAACTAACAGATACGCAGTATTTT. Residues: CASGTSGKLTDTQYF.

The chain has TRBV28 and TRBJ2-7; 14 bases fit TRBD2. CDR1 MDHEN and CDR2 SYDVKM come from the germline V gene. The ends lost 4 bases at V and 5 bases at J; junction bases unmatched: 7. The CDR3 consists of 16 residues. CDR3 in DNA: TGTGCCAGCAGTTCCCCCTCGACTAGCGGGAGGGACGAGCAGTACTTC. Protein: CASSSPSTSGRDEQYF.

J is TRBJ2-1 and V is TRBV10-3, with D perhaps TRBD2 (7 bases). V was clipped by 0 bases and J by 0 bases, with 27 bases between them. Germline V CDR1 and CDR2: ENHRY, SYGVKD. CDR3 size: 22 residues. In DNA, the CDR3 is TGTGCCATCAGTGAGTCGCCAGGGGTGGCTAGCGGACCCGACAGCTCCTACAATGAGCAGTTCTTC. Translating gives CAISESPGVASGPDSSYNEQFF.

The chain has TRBV19 and TRBJ1-5; weak D call: TRBD1 (6 bases). Looked up from germline, CDR1 is LNHDA and CDR2 is SQIVND (reference sequence). The V gene lost 6 bases and the J gene lost 1 base, with 19 bases spanning the gap. This CDR3 is built from 17 residues. The CDR3 loop reads CASRGIGGDWSNQPQHF. The CDR3 bases are TGTGCCAGTAGGGGCATAGGGGGGGATTGGAGCAATCAGCCCCAGCATTTT.

This sequence joins TRBV15 and TRBJ1-1; D is uncertain. V was cut by 4 bases and J by 0 bases, with 18 bases left in between. This CDR3 contains 17 residues. Germline V gene lookup returns CDR1 LNHNV and CDR2 YYDKDF (reference sequence). The CDR3 protein is CATSKPLRRTMNTEAFF. As DNA, the CDR3 is TGTGCCACCAGCAAGCCCCTCAGGAGGACCATGAACACTGAAGCTTTCTTT.

The rearrangement joins TRBV7-3 to TRBJ2-5; 9 nucleotides align to TRBD2. The last part of the DNA fits TRBJ2-7 better; the J call may be wrong. CDR1 is SGHTA, CDR2 FQGTGA, per germline. CDR3 length: 14 residues. CDR3 sequence (DNA): TGTGCCAGCAGCACCGGCGGGAGGGCCGTCGAGCAGTACTTC. Translating gives CASSTGGRAVEQYF.

The chain uses TRBV18 and TRBJ2-7; no clear D. Germline assignment: CDR1 KGHSH and CDR2 LQKENI. This CDR3 has 16 residues. The V end was cut by 3 bases, the J end by 2 bases, with 17 bases between. The CDR3: CASSPSLLRPTYEQYF. For the CDR3, the DNA is TGTGCCAGCTCACCGAGCCTCCTAAGGCCCACCTACGAGCAGTACTTC.

The chain has TRBV4-2 and TRBJ1-1, with 7 positions matching TRBD1. Trimming took 7 bases from V and 8 from J; bases not matched to a gene: 19. CDR3 length equals 16 residues. From germline, CDR1 is LGHNA and CDR2 YNFKEQ. This CDR3 reads CASKMGPQGVATEAFF. The DNA of the CDR3 is TGTGCCAGCAAAATGGGGCCTCAGGGGGTGGCCACAGAAGCTTTCTTT.

Note on this clone: This CDR3 fails to terminate in the conserved phenylalanine or tryptophan, so it likely reflects a read error. The chain combines TRBV5-8 with TRBJ2-7; possible D gene TRBD2, 6 bases. The CDR3 runs 17 residues. Trimming took off 1 base at V and 0 bases at J, with 17 bases between the two ends. The V gene's germline CDR1 is SGHTS and CDR2 YDEGEE. For the CDR3, the DNA is TGTGCCAGCAGCTTGAACTGGGGACTTAGGAGCTCCTACGAGCAGTACCTC. This encodes CASSLNWGLRSSYEQYL.

In its sample, this clone was seen a few times. The chain has TRBV4-1 and TRBJ1-3; D unresolved. The V gene lost 2 bases and the J gene lost 0 bases, with 11 bases spanning the gap. The CDR3 length is 16 residues. In germline, CDR1 is MGHRA, CDR2 YSYEKL. The CDR3 coding sequence is TGCGCCAGCAGCCAACGATTCTGGGACTCTGGAAACACCATATATTTT. Its translation is CASSQRFWDSGNTIYF.

J is TRBJ2-7 and V is TRBV19; 7 nucleotides line up with TRBD1. V shed 5 bases and J 5 bases; nucleotides not matched to a gene: 6. Germline V gives CDR1 LNHDA, CDR2 SQIVND (reference sequence). The CDR3 has 13 residues. DNA for the CDR3: TGTGCCAGTAGTGGGACAGAAGGAGACGAGCAGTACTTC. The encoded protein is CASSGTEGDEQYF.

The CDR3 nucleotides are TGTGCCAGTAGTATCCGCCTTGACTATGGCTACACCTTC. As protein: CASSIRLDYGYTF. The chain is built from TRBV19 and TRBJ1-2; D is unclear. The CDR3 totals 13 residues. Germline assignment: CDR1 LNHDA and CDR2 SQIVND (reference sequence). Deletions cut 3 bases from V and 3 bases from J, with 8 bases between.

This clone has only one observation. In nucleotides, the CDR3 is TGCGCCAGCAGCCCACTAGCGGGGCCCTCCGAGCAGTACTTC. This translates into CASSPLAGPSEQYF. The chain recombines TRBV5-1 with TRBJ2-7; TRBD2 agrees at 10 bases. This CDR3 has 14 residues. J gave up 6 bases and V 4 bases, and 7 bases lay outside the gene matches. Looked up from germline, CDR1 is SGHRS and CDR2 is YFSETQ.

This clone was counted only a few times. The J gene is TRBJ2-7, the V gene TRBV14; the D is unclear. The germline V gene encodes CDR1 SGHDN and CDR2 FVKESK. Trimming cost V 7 bases and J 9 bases, with 10 bases left between them. The CDR3 sequence is 10 residues long. CDR3 bases: TGTGCCAGCATCCCTTGGGGGCAGTACTTC. Amino acids: CASIPWGQYF.

The genes are TRBV5-8 and TRBJ1-2, with D possibly matching TRBD1 (5 bases). Germline loops: CDR1 SGHTS, CDR2 YDEGEE. This CDR3 contains 16 residues. The V and J ends lost 6 bases and 3 bases respectively, with 21 bases between them. The CDR3 DNA is TGTGCCAGCATCCCTACTTGGGCAGGGAGTTACTATGGCTACACCTTC. This sequence encodes CASIPTWAGSYYGYTF.